This T cell receptor (beta chain) was sequenced in a study of blood T cell repertoires in COVID-19. Study processing details: Reference gene primer amplification gave nucleated cell count estimates. Some clones are missing from TCRdb's copy, which holds only in-frame ones; the method was immunoSEQ multiplex PCR. V and J calls and clone size are those listed in that table; D and trimming were worked out from the DNA. The data show 81,000 or so clones, around 89% seen once. The V and J ends lost 7 bases and 1 base respectively, with 16 bases between them. This CDR3 has 15 residues. CDR1 is MNHEY and CDR2 is SVGAGI in the germline V gene.

The clonotype comes from a man aged 65 to 85 with active or convalescent COVID-19. The chain carries TRBV6-5 and TRBJ1-1, with D perhaps matching TRBD1 (5 bases). The sequencing sample was made of peripheral blood. For the CDR3, the DNA is TGTGCCAGCAATCCCTGGGGCCTTGGGAACACTGAAGCTTTCTTT. Amino acid sequence: CASNPWGLGNTEAFF.